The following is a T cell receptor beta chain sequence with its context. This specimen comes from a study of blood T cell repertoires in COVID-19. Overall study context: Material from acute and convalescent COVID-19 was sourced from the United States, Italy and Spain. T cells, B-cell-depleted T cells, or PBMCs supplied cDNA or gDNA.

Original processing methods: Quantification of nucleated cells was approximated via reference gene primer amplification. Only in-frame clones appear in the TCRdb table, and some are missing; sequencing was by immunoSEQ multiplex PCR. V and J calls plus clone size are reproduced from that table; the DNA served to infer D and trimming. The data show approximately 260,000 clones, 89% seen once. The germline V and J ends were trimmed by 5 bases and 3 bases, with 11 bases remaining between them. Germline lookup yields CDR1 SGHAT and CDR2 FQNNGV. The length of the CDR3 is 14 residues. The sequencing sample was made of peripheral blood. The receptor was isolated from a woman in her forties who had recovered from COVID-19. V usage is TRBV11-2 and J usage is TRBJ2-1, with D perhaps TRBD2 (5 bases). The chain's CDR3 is CASSAPRGYNEQFF. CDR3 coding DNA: TGTGCCAGCAGCGCTCCCCGGGGCTACAATGAGCAGTTCTTC.